A single sample is the source of the 32 T cell receptor beta chains below, sequenced in a study of cytomegalovirus exposure and HLA in healthy donors. Primers for the PCR totalled 60 Vbeta and 13 Jbeta. Only in-frame clones appear in the TCRdb table, and some are missing; sequencing was by immunoSEQ multiplex PCR. The profile shows 200,000 or so clones, more than 75% of them singletons. The sequencing input was PBMCs. The receptors were gathered from a woman between 18 and 29 years old in good health and CMV-seronegative.

V gene TRBV19 combines with J gene TRBJ2-2; a weak D match, TRBD1 (6 bases). This CDR3 has 18 amino acids. V lost 2 bases, J lost 4 bases, and 20 bases lay in between. Per the germline V gene, CDR1 is LNHDA and CDR2 is SQIVND (reference sequence). Here the CDR3 reads CASSIQGTNYRFTGELFF. The DNA of the CDR3 is TGTGCCAGTAGTATACAGGGGACCAACTATCGATTCACCGGGGAGCTGTTTTTT.

The rearrangement joins TRBV5-8 to TRBJ1-1; D not certain. CDR1 and CDR2 (germline): SGHTS, YDEGEE. The CDR3 contains 13 residues. The V gene lost 0 bases and the J gene lost 1 base, with 4 bases spanning the gap. The CDR3 here is CASSLGANTEAFF. In DNA, the CDR3 is TGTGCCAGCAGCTTGGGCGCGAACACTGAAGCTTTCTTT.

Turning to this clone: The junction departs from the called germline gene at one end, perhaps through a read error. The chain recombines TRBV25-1 with TRBJ1-6; 8 bases match TRBD1. CDR3 size: 18 residues. Germline V CDR1 and CDR2: MGHDK, SYGVNS. The DNA for the CDR3 is TGTGCCAGCAGTTCCCCTCGCGGACAGGGAGGCTATCATTCACCCCTCCACTTT. Its translation: CASSSPRGQGGYHSPLHF.

This chain connects TRBV19 to TRBJ1-1; D not resolved. Deletions cut 10 bases from V and 5 bases from J, with 20 bases between. The CDR3 is made up of 14 amino acids. Germline CDR1 reads LNHDA; CDR2 reads SQIVND (reference sequence). The CDR3 DNA reads TGTGCCACCGTAGACCGGTCCGGAGGGACTGAAGCTTTCTTT. Its translation: CATVDRSGGTEAFF.

The rearrangement links TRBV2 to TRBJ2-7; D might be TRBD2 (5 bases). The V end lost 4 bases, the J end lost 2 bases, and 6 bases lay between the germline ends. The germline CDR1 and CDR2 sequences are SNHLY and FYNNEI. The CDR3 contains 12 residues. The CDR3 reads CASSATTYEQYF. In nucleotides, the CDR3 is TGTGCCAGCAGTGCGACTACCTACGAGCAGTACTTC.

This rearrangement joins TRBV6-1 to TRBJ1-5; 7 bases fit TRBD1. The CDR3 runs to 15 residues. V was pared by 10 bases and J by 0 bases, with 9 bases of the junction left unmatched. Germline V gene data show CDR1 as MNHNS and CDR2 as SASEGT. CDR3 loop: CATWDRYYSNQPQHF. The CDR3 DNA sequence: TGTGCCACTTGGGACAGATATTATAGCAATCAGCCCCAGCATTTT.

This clone has only one observation. The rearrangement links TRBV6-5 to TRBJ1-4; 10 bases fit TRBD1. CDR1 is MNHEY, CDR2 SVGAGI, per germline. J gave up 8 bases and V 2 bases, and 8 bases lay outside the gene matches. The CDR3 spans 16 residues. CDR3 protein: CASSYDSGTGVEKLFF. In DNA, the CDR3 is TGTGCCAGCAGTTACGATAGCGGGACAGGGGTGGAAAAACTGTTTTTT.

The chain joins TRBV28 to TRBJ2-7; TRBD1 aligns across 7 bases. V was pared by 3 bases and J by 1 base, with 12 bases of the junction left unmatched. Germline lookup yields CDR1 MDHEN and CDR2 SYDVKM. This CDR3 is built from 17 residues. CDR3 in amino acids: CASSFGGLGTESYEQYF. The CDR3 DNA is TGTGCCAGCAGTTTCGGAGGATTAGGGACAGAATCCTACGAGCAGTACTTC. Together with reference TRBV28 and TRBJ2-7, the CDR3 gives the full variable domain: DVKVTQSSRYLVKRTGEKVFLECVQDMDHENMFWYRQDPGLGLRLIYFSYDVKMKEKGDIPEGYSVSREKKERFSLILESASTNQTSMYLCASSFGGLGTESYEQYFGPGTRLTVT.

This clone was recorded only once. The chain links TRBV18 to TRBJ1-2; no clear D gene. With 0 bases removed from V and 8 bases from J, the gap between germline ends came to 13 bases. CDR3 length: 14 residues. The germline V gene encodes CDR1 KGHSH and CDR2 LQKENI. The CDR3 nucleotides read TGTGCCAGCTCACCACCCAGTTTCAGTCAAGGCTACACCTTC. Translating it yields CASSPPSFSQGYTF. Looking up the rest from reference TRBV18 and TRBJ1-2 gives the full variable domain: NAGVMQNPRHLVRRRGQEARLRCSPMKGHSHVYWYRQLPEEGLKFMVYLQKENIIDESGMPKERFSAEFPKEGPSILRIQQVVRGDSAAYFCASSPPSFSQGYTFGSGTRLTVV.

The chain carries TRBV15 and TRBJ2-2; a possible D gene is TRBD2 (6 bases). Trimming took 6 bases from V and 3 from J, leaving 14 bases between them. The CDR3 runs 15 residues. Per the germline V gene, CDR1 is LNHNV and CDR2 is YYDKDF (reference sequence). This CDR3 is CATSLRDSHTGELFF. In DNA, the CDR3 is TGTGCCACCAGTCTCCGGGACTCCCACACCGGGGAGCTGTTTTTT.

This clone was detected only once. The rearrangement joins TRBV6-5 to TRBJ1-3, with D hard to call. Trimming left V 0 bases short and J 0 bases short, with 9 bases between. The CDR3 totals 16 residues. Germline assignment: CDR1 MNHEY and CDR2 SVGAGI. The CDR3 sequence: CASSYSGADSGNTIYF. The CDR3 nucleotides are TGTGCCAGCAGTTACTCAGGAGCTGACTCTGGAAACACCATATATTTT.

The sample holds one count of this clone. This rearrangement joins TRBV6-5 to TRBJ1-2; D remains ambiguous. The germline V and J ends were trimmed by 0 bases and 7 bases, with 18 bases remaining between them. This CDR3 spans 16 amino acids. The germline V gene encodes CDR1 MNHEY and CDR2 SVGAGI. The CDR3: CASSYSDPTLGSGYTF. In nucleotides, the CDR3 is TGTGCCAGCAGTTACTCAGACCCAACACTGGGGAGTGGCTACACCTTC.

The chain is built from TRBV7-8 and TRBJ1-1; maybe TRBD1 (5 bases). CDR1 SGHVS and CDR2 FQNEAQ come from the germline V gene. This CDR3 has 13 residues. With 5 bases removed from V and 2 bases from J, the gap between germline ends came to 9 bases. CDR3 region: CASSLWGNTEAFF. In DNA, the CDR3 is TGTGCCAGCAGCCTTTGGGGCAACACTGAAGCTTTCTTT.

The V and J genes are TRBV28 and TRBJ2-3; 10 nucleotides align to TRBD2. Germline trimming cut 2 bases from V and 6 bases from J; bases unmatched to any gene: 11. Germline V gives CDR1 MDHEN, CDR2 SYDVKM. The CDR3 has 17 amino acids. The CDR3 sequence: CASSLPRKLAGTDTQYF. The CDR3 nucleotides are TGTGCCAGCAGTTTACCTCGGAAACTAGCGGGAACTGATACGCAGTATTTT.

In nucleotides, the CDR3 is TGCGCCAGCAGCTTGGACGTCAGAGGAGAGACCCAGTACTTC. It specifies CASSLDVRGETQYF. The chain carries TRBV5-1 and TRBJ2-5, with D hard to call. Trimming pared 0 bases from V and 4 bases from J, leaving 10 bases between. The germline V gene has CDR1 SGHRS and CDR2 YFSETQ. The CDR3 covers 14 residues.

This chain's CDR3 is CASIYQDRGYEQYF. In nucleotides, the CDR3 is TGTGCCAGCATTTACCAGGACAGGGGATACGAGCAGTACTTC. The chain is built from TRBV2 and TRBJ2-7; 9 positions agree with TRBD1. Trimming took 7 bases from V and 4 from J; bases not matched to a gene: 8. Per the germline V gene, CDR1 is SNHLY and CDR2 is FYNNEI. The length of the CDR3 is 14 residues.

The CDR3 loop reads CASRPGLAELRGYEQYF. The CDR3 coding sequence is TGTGCCAGCAGGCCGGGACTAGCGGAGCTGCGGGGCTACGAGCAGTACTTC. This chain links TRBV2 with TRBJ2-7, with 11 bases identical to TRBD2. The CDR3 extends over 17 amino acids. Trimming cost V 6 bases and J 3 bases; bases outside gene matches: 13. CDR1 SNHLY and CDR2 FYNNEI come from the germline V gene.

The chain couples TRBV10-3 to TRBJ2-1; the match to TRBD2 covers 8 bases. V lost 4 bases, J lost 10 bases, and 3 bases stayed unmatched. The CDR3 sequence is 12 residues long. Germline CDR1 and CDR2: ENHRY and SYGVKD. The CDR3 loop is CAISVRGEEQFF. DNA for the CDR3: TGTGCCATCAGTGTGCGGGGGGAGGAGCAGTTCTTC.

This clone is a singleton in its sample. This chain links TRBV4-2 with TRBJ2-4, with a possible D match to TRBD1 (5 bases). This CDR3 is built from 15 residues. The germline V and J ends were trimmed by 6 bases and 0 bases, with 12 bases remaining between them. Germline CDR1 is LGHNA and CDR2 is YNFKEQ. The CDR3 spells CASSQQDRAKNIQYF. The CDR3 coding sequence is TGTGCCAGCAGTCAACAGGATAGAGCCAAAAACATTCAGTACTTC.

This clone was observed a single time. The rearrangement uses TRBV7-3 and TRBJ2-5; perhaps TRBD1 as D (6 bases). The V end lost 5 bases, the J end lost 4 bases, and 11 bases lay between the germline ends. Germline loops: CDR1 SGHTA, CDR2 FQGTGA. The CDR3 is 13 amino acids. This CDR3 is CASSHRDGETQYF. CDR3 in DNA: TGTGCCAGCAGCCACAGGGATGGAGAGACCCAGTACTTC.

Written as DNA, the CDR3 is TGCAGTGCTAGCTGGGGAGGGACCCAGTACTTC. It encodes CSASWGGTQYF. The rearrangement joins TRBV20-1 to TRBJ2-5; possibly TRBD2 for D (6 bases). Germline V gene data show CDR1 as DFQATT and CDR2 as SNEGSKA (reference sequence). Deletions cut 3 bases from V and 7 bases from J, with 9 bases between. CDR3 size: 11 residues.

The CDR3 protein is CASSAPGQGGGYTF. CDR3 in DNA: TGTGCCAGCAGCGCACCGGGACAGGGGGGAGGCTACACCTTC. The chain employs TRBV9 and TRBJ1-2; 11 bases agree with TRBD1. Germline V gene sequence: CDR1 SGDLS, CDR2 YYNGEE. V dropped 3 bases and J dropped 8; count of bases not matched to a gene: 6. The CDR3 consists of 14 residues.

Only a few counts were recorded for this clone. The chain is built from TRBV18 and TRBJ1-2, with 7 bases aligning to TRBD1. The CDR3 sequence is 14 residues long. Looked up from germline, CDR1 is KGHSH and CDR2 is LQKENI. Unmatched junction bases numbered 4, after V lost 0 bases and J lost 6 bases. In nucleotides, the CDR3 is TGTGCCAGCTCACCACCTAAGGGGGCGGATGGCTACACCTTC. It yields the protein CASSPPKGADGYTF.

This clone is a singleton in its sample. The chain joins TRBV6-5 to TRBJ2-7; D ambiguous. The V gene lost 7 bases and the J gene lost 3 bases, with 13 bases spanning the gap. Germline CDR1 is MNHEY and CDR2 is SVGAGI. The CDR3 totals 13 residues. The CDR3 protein is CASTDTVFYEQYF. CDR3 nucleotides: TGTGCCAGCACCGACACAGTTTTCTACGAGCAGTACTTC.

This chain joins TRBV7-2 and TRBJ2-7; TRBD1 matches at 10 bases. The germline V gene has CDR1 SGHTA and CDR2 FQGNSA. The CDR3 length is 15 residues. J was trimmed by 3 bases and V by 0 bases; bases with no gene match: 2. For the CDR3, the DNA is TGTGCCAGCAGCTTAGCGACAGGGGGCGGCTACGAGCAGTACTTC. This sequence encodes CASSLATGGGYEQYF. Full variable domain (outside the CDR3, taken from reference TRBV7-2 and TRBJ2-7): GAGVSQSPSNKVTEKGKDVELRCDPISGHTALYWYRQSLGQGLEFLIYFQGNSAPDKSGLPSDRFSAERTGGSVSTLTIQRTQQEDSAVYLCASSLATGGGYEQYFGPGTRLTVT.

This clone was detected only once. J is TRBJ2-7 and V is TRBV13; TRBD2 is a possible D gene (6 bases). CDR3 length: 15 amino acids. Trimming took 2 bases from V and 3 from J, leaving 14 bases between them. The germline gives CDR1 PRHDT, CDR2 FYEKMQ (reference sequence). Written as DNA, the CDR3 is TGTGCCAGCAGCTTAAGTAGCGGAGGAAGCTACGAGCAGTACTTC. It encodes CASSLSSGGSYEQYF.

V and J are TRBV6-5 and TRBJ2-1, with D tentatively TRBD2 (5 bases). The CDR3 covers 15 residues. From germline, CDR1 is MNHEY and CDR2 SVGAGI. Trimming removed 4 bases from V and 8 bases from J, with 18 bases in between. In DNA, the CDR3 is TGTGCCAGCAGTTTACTCGCGGCGGGTTCCTATGAGCAGTTCTTC. Its translation is CASSLLAAGSYEQFF.

This clone has just one count. The chain uses TRBV28 and TRBJ2-4, with 9 bases lining up with TRBD1. This CDR3 contains 15 residues. Trimming took 3 bases from V and 8 from J; bases not matched to a gene: 8. The germline V gene has CDR1 MDHEN and CDR2 SYDVKM. CDR3 nucleotide sequence: TGTGCCAGCAGTTTCGGCGACAGGGGGTGGGACATTCAGTACTTC. Its translation is CASSFGDRGWDIQYF.

This rearrangement joins TRBV15 to TRBJ1-1, with D hard to call. Germline V gives CDR1 LNHNV, CDR2 YYDKDF (reference sequence). Trimming left V 5 bases short and J 6 bases short, with 16 bases between. The CDR3 runs to 14 residues. CDR3 region: CATSPQRLDAEAFF. CDR3 nucleotides: TGTGCCACCAGCCCCCAGAGGCTCGACGCTGAAGCTTTCTTT. The entire variable domain, with the rest obtained from reference TRBV15 and TRBJ1-1, is as follows: DAMVIQNPRYQVTQFGKPVTLSCSQTLNHNVMYWYQQKSSQAPKLLFHYYDKDFNNEADTPDNFQSRRPNTSFCFLDIRSPGLGDTAMYLCATSPQRLDAEAFFGQGTRLTVV.

The rearrangement uses TRBV6-5 and TRBJ2-7; perhaps TRBD1 as D (6 bases). This CDR3 has 15 amino acids. Germline V gene data show CDR1 as MNHEY and CDR2 as SVGAGI. V gave up 4 bases and J gave up 3 bases, with 16 bases separating them. CDR3 in amino acids: CASSWISDSNYEQYF. As DNA, the CDR3 is TGTGCCAGCAGTTGGATCTCGGACAGCAACTACGAGCAGTACTTC.

In this sample, this clone turned up once. The chain employs TRBV20-1 and TRBJ2-5; D call uncertain. In germline, CDR1 is DFQATT, CDR2 SNEGSKA (reference sequence). The CDR3 loop spans 11 amino acids. Deletions cut 4 bases from V and 4 bases from J, with 7 bases between. CDR3 in amino acids: CSATPGETQYF. The CDR3 DNA reads as TGCAGTGCTACCCCGGGAGAGACCCAGTACTTC.

The CDR3 region has the DNA TGTGCCAGCAGCTCTGGACTAGCGGGGGAAAAGTACTTC. Its protein is CASSSGLAGEKYF. The chain recombines TRBV11-2 with TRBJ2-7; 13 bases agree with TRBD2. The CDR3 runs 13 residues. Trimming cost V 4 bases and J 11 bases; bases outside gene matches: 5. Germline V gene lookup returns CDR1 SGHAT and CDR2 FQNNGV.